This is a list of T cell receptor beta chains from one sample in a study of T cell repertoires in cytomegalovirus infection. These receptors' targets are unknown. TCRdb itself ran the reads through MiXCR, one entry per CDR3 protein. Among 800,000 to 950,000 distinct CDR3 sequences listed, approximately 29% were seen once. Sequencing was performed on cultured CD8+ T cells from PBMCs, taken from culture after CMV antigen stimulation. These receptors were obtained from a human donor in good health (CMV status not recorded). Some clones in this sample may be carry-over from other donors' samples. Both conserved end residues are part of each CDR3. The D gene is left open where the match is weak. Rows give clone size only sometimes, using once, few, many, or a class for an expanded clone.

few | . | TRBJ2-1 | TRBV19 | CASSYGAYNEQFF | TGTGCCAGTAGTTATGGGGCCTACAATGAGCAGTTCTTC
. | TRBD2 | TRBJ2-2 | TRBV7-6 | CAGGTNTGELFF | TGTGCTGGGGGGACTAATACCGGGGAGCTGTTTTTT
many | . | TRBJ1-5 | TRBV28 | CASSTYGRGSGQPQHF | TGTGCCAGCAGCACCTACGGGAGGGGCTCGGGACAGCCCCAGCATTTT
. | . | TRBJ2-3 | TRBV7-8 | CASSLHLVPRATDTQYF | TGTGCCAGCAGCTTACATTTAGTCCCCAGAGCGACAGATACGCAGTATTTT
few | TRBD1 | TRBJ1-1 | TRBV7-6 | CASSSTHEKTGDLGLNTEAFF | TGTGCCAGCAGCTCTACACACGAAAAGACAGGGGATCTAGGACTGAACACTGAAGCTTTCTTT
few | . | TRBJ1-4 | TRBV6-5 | CASSYEGSNEKLFF | TGTGCCAGCAGTTACGAGGGAAGTAATGAAAAACTGTTTTTT
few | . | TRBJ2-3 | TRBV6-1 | CASSGPRISNTDTQYF | TGTGCCAGCAGTGGCCCTCGGATCTCAAACACAGATACGCAGTATTTT
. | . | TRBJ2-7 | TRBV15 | CATSGSYEQYF | TGTGCCACCAGCGGATCCTACGAGCAGTACTTC
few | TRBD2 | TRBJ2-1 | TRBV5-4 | CASSLVPAGDPIHNEQFF | TGTGCCAGCAGCTTGGTTCCAGCGGGGGACCCGATACACAATGAGCAGTTCTTC
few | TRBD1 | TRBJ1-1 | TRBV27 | CASSPGTGRFMNTEAFF | TGTGCCAGCAGTCCAGGGACAGGGCGGTTCATGAACACTGAAGCTTTCTTT
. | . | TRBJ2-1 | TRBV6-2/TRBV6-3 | CASSYSSGAGNEQFF | TGTGCCAGCAGTTACTCGAGTGGGGCGGGCAATGAGCAGTTCTTC
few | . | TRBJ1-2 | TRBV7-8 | CASSSTDPSPFPNYGYTF | TGTGCCAGCAGCTCTACCGATCCCTCACCCTTTCCTAACTATGGCTACACCTTC
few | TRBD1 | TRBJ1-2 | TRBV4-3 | CASSGDRGAYGYTF | TGCGCCAGCAGCGGAGACAGGGGAGCCTATGGCTACACCTTC
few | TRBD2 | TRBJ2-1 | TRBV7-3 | CASSFRMGGGPYNEQFF | TGTGCCAGCAGCTTCCGTATGGGCGGGGGGCCGTACAATGAGCAGTTCTTC